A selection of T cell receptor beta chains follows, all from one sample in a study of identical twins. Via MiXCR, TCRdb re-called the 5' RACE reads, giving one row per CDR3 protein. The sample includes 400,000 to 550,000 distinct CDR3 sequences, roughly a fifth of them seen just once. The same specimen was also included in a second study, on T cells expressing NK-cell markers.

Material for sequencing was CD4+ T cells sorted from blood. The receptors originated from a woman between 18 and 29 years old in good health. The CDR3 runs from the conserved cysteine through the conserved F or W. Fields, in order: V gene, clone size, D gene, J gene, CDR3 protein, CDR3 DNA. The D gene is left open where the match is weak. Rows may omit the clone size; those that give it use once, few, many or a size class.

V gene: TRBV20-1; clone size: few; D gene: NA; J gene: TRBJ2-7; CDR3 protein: CSARDLGSYEQYF; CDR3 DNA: TGCAGTGCTAGAGATCTCGGGAGCTACGAGCAGTACTTC
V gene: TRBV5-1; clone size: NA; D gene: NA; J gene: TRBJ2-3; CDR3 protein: CASSFGLASGTDTQYF; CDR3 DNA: TGCGCCAGCAGCTTCGGGCTAGCTAGTGGCACAGATACGCAGTATTTT
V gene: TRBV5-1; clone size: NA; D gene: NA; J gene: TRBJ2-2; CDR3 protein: CASSETSLASNTGELFF; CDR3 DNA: TGCGCCAGCAGCGAGACCAGTCTCGCTTCGAACACCGGGGAGCTGTTTTTT
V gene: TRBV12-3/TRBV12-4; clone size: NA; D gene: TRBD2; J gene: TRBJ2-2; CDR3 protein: CASSLSRLAGNTGELFF; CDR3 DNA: TGTGCCAGCAGCTTGTCCCGACTAGCGGGGAACACCGGGGAGCTGTTTTTT
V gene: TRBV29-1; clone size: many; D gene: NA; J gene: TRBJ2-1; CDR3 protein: CTTQGGAGVYEQFF; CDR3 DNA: TGCACCACCCAGGGGGGGGCAGGGGTCTATGAGCAGTTCTTC
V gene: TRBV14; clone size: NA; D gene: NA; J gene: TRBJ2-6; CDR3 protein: CASSQGQTGAGANVLTF; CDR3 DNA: TGTGCCAGCAGCCAAGGACAAACCGGCGCTGGGGCCAACGTCCTGACTTTC
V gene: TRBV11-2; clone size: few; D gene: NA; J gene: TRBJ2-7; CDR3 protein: CASSLVARIVNEQYF; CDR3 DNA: TGTGCCAGCAGCTTAGTCGCCAGGATAGTAAACGAGCAGTACTTC
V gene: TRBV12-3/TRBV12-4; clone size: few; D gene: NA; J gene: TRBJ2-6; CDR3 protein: CASTWARAGANVLTF; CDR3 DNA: TGTGCCAGCACCTGGGCCAGGGCTGGGGCCAACGTCCTGACTTTC
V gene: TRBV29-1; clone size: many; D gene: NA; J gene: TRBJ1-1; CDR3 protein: CSVVSGYTEAFF; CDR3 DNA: TGCAGCGTTGTATCTGGATACACTGAAGCTTTCTTT
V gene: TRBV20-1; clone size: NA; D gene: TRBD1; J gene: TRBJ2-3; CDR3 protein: CSARLQGAHTDTQYF; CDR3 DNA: TGCAGTGCGAGGTTACAGGGGGCGCATACAGATACGCAGTATTTT
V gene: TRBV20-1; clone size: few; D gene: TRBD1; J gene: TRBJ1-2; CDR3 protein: CSALRDRDGYTF; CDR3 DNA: TGCAGTGCCCTCCGGGACAGGGATGGCTACACCTTC
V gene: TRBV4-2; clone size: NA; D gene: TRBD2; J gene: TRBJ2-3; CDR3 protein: CASSPGLAGATRADTQYF; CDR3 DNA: TGTGCCAGCAGCCCAGGACTAGCGGGAGCCACGAGGGCAGATACGCAGTATTTT
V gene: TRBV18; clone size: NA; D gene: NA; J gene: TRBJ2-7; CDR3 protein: CASSPHAESYEQYF; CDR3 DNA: TGTGCCAGCTCACCTCATGCCGAGAGCTACGAGCAGTACTTC
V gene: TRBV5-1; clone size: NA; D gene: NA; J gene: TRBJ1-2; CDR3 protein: CASSPGRSGTSNYGYTF; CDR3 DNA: TGCGCCAGCAGCCCGGGACGATCCGGAACTTCTAACTATGGCTACACCTTC
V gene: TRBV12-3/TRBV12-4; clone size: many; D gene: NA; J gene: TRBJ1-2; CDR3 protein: CASSLAQGEGRYTF; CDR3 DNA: TGTGCCAGCAGTTTAGCCCAGGGAGAGGGACGCTACACCTTC
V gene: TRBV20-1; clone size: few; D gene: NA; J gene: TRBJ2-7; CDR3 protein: CSALSGDRNDEQYF; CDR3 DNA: TGCAGTGCACTCTCGGGGGACAGAAACGACGAGCAGTACTTC
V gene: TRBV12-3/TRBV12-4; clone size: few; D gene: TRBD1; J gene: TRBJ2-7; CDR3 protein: CASSRTGKYSYEQYF; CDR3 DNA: TGTGCCAGCAGTCGGACAGGGAAATACTCCTACGAGCAGTACTTC
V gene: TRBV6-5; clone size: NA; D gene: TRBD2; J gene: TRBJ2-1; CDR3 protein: CASSYYLAGGDNEQFF; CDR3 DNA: TGTGCCAGCAGTTACTACCTAGCGGGGGGGGACAATGAGCAGTTCTTC
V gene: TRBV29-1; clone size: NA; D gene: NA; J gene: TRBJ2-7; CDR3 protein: CSVEGLGPHEQYF; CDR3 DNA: TGCAGCGTTGAAGGCTTAGGGCCACACGAGCAGTACTTC
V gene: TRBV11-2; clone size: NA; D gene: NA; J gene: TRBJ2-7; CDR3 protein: CASSFAGPGEQYF; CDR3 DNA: TGTGCCAGCAGCTTCGCGGGGCCAGGCGAGCAGTACTTC
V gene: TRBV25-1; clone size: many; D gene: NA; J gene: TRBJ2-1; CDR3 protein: CATGNYNEQFF; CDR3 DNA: TGTGCCACCGGGAATTACAATGAGCAGTTCTTC
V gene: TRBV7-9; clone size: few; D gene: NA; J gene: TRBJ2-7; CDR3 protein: CASSSDLTTYEQYF; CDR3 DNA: TGTGCCAGCAGCTCCGACCTGACTACCTACGAGCAGTACTTC
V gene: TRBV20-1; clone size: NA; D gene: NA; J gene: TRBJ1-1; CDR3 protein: CSASNPLNTEAFF; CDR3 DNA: TGCAGTGCTAGTAATCCGTTGAACACTGAAGCTTTCTTT
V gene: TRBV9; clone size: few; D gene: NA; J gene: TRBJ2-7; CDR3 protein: CASSVGFPSSYEQYF; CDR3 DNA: TGTGCCAGCAGCGTTGGGTTCCCGAGCTCCTACGAGCAGTACTTC
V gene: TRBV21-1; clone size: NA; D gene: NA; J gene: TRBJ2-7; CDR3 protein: CASSNSGTPTYEQYF; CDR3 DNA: TGTGCCAGCAGCAATTCCGGGACACCGACCTACGAGCAGTACTTC
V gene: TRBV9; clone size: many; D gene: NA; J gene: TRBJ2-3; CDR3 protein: CASSAGSTDTQYF; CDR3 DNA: TGTGCCAGCAGCGCCGGGAGCACAGATACGCAGTATTTT
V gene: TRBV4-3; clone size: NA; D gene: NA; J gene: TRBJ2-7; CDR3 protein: CASSQEPRGAYEQYF; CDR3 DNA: TGCGCCAGCAGCCAAGAGCCCAGGGGGGCCTACGAGCAGTACTTC
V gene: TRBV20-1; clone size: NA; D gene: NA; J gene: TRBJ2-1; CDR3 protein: CSARDLSGPSYNEQFF; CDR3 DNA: TGCAGTGCTAGAGATCTATCGGGACCCTCCTACAATGAGCAGTTCTTC
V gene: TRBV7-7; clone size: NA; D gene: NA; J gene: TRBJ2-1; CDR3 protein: CASSLGGAGVFNEQFF; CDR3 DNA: TGTGCTAGCAGCTTAGGAGGGGCAGGGGTCTTTAATGAGCAGTTCTTC
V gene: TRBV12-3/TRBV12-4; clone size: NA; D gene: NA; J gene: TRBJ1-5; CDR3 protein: CASSFESRRSAQHF; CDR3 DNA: TGTGCCAGCAGTTTCGAGAGCCGCCGGTCGGCCCAGCATTTT